The 24 T cell receptor beta chains below were found in one sample sequenced in a study of T cells after posttransplantation cyclophosphamide. Controls had myeloablative marrow grafts with methotrexate and calcineurin inhibitor, sampled at 1 year. TCRdb keeps only in-frame clones here, not all; method: immunoSEQ multiplex PCR. The table lists roughly 24,000 clones, more than 80% of them singletons. The material was PBMCs, obtained after an allogeneic stem cell transplant with a calcineurin inhibitor and methotrexate. These receptors all come from a female patient aged 50-59 years who received an allogeneic stem cell transplant from an unrelated donor, was CMV-positive, and had chronic GVHD only. Some T cells may possibly be graft donor cells.

V gene TRBV13 combines with J gene TRBJ2-6; the D gene is possibly TRBD2 (7 bases). The CDR3 contains 16 residues. Germline V gene lookup returns CDR1 PRHDT and CDR2 FYEKMQ (reference sequence). Deletions cut 5 bases from V and 2 bases from J, with 13 bases between. CDR3 protein: CASSVQGGTGANVLTF. Written as DNA, the CDR3 is TGTGCCAGCAGCGTACAGGGAGGGACTGGGGCCAACGTCCTGACTTTC.

The chain joins TRBV7-9 to TRBJ1-1; D perhaps matches TRBD1 (5 bases). The CDR3 is made up of 16 amino acids. V was cut by 1 base and J by 4 bases, with 16 bases left in between. Germline CDR1 is SEHNR and CDR2 is FQNEAQ (reference sequence). The CDR3 DNA sequence: TGTGCCAGCAGCTTAGGGCCGGGGGGGTTCGGCACTGAAGCTTTCTTT. Protein product: CASSLGPGGFGTEAFF.

CDR3 coding DNA: TGTGCCAGCAGCTTGGCCCAGGGAAGCACTGAAGCTTTCTTT. Translated: CASSLAQGSTEAFF. This chain links TRBV5-4 with TRBJ1-1, with a tentative D call TRBD1 (5 bases). Trimming removed 0 bases at V and 4 bases at J, with 10 bases between. From germline, CDR1 is SGHNT and CDR2 YYREEE (reference sequence). The CDR3 spans 14 residues.

J is TRBJ2-1 and V is TRBV7-9, with 12 positions matching TRBD2. Germline loops: CDR1 SEHNR, CDR2 FQNEAQ (reference sequence). The V segment lost 5 bases and the J segment 6 bases; nucleotides outside the gene matches: 8. CDR3 length equals 16 residues. This chain's CDR3 is CASSPSTSGRSNEQFF. The CDR3, as DNA: TGTGCCAGCAGCCCGTCGACTAGCGGGAGAAGCAATGAGCAGTTCTTC. Variable domain in full (rest from reference TRBV7-9 and TRBJ2-1): DTGVSQNPRHKITKRGQNVTFRCDPISEHNRLYWYRQTLGQGPEFLTYFQNEAQLEKSRLLSDRFSAERPKGSFSTLEIQRTEQGDSAMYLCASSPSTSGRSNEQFFGPGTRLTVL.

The chain joins TRBV10-3 to TRBJ2-7, with 9 bases fitting TRBD2. The CDR3 runs 17 residues. From germline, CDR1 is ENHRY and CDR2 SYGVKD. V lost 4 bases to trimming and J lost 2 bases; unmatched junction nucleotides: 12. The DNA of the CDR3 is TGTGCCATCAGTGGGCCCGGAAGTGCGGGAGGGCCCTACGAGCAGTACTTC. Its translation is CAISGPGSAGGPYEQYF.

V is TRBV9 and J is TRBJ2-5, with 13 bases lining up with TRBD2. In germline, CDR1 is SGDLS, CDR2 YYNGEE. The CDR3 loop spans 18 amino acids. Trimming cost V 2 bases and J 2 bases; bases outside gene matches: 9. CDR3 sequence: CASSVGLAGPVVQETQYF. CDR3 coding DNA: TGTGCCAGCAGCGTGGGACTAGCGGGACCTGTAGTACAAGAGACCCAGTACTTC.

The gene calls are TRBV7-9 and TRBJ1-4; D remains unclear. Deletions cut 2 bases from V and 3 bases from J, with 13 bases between. Per germline, CDR1 SEHNR and CDR2 FQNEAQ (reference sequence). The CDR3 loop spans 16 amino acids. As DNA, the CDR3 is TGTGCCAGCAGCTTAACTACCCCCGTCCCTAATGAAAAACTGTTTTTT. It yields the protein CASSLTTPVPNEKLFF.

The chain recombines TRBV7-2 with TRBJ2-2; TRBD2 aligns across 7 bases. CDR3 length equals 15 residues. Losses at the gene ends were 6 bases for V and 7 bases for J; bases not matched to a gene: 11. The V gene's germline CDR1 is SGHTA and CDR2 FQGNSA. CDR3 sequence reads: CASRRSSGLDGELFF. The CDR3 coding sequence is TGTGCCAGCAGGCGCTCTAGCGGCCTGGACGGGGAGCTGTTTTTT.

The chain carries TRBV5-1 and TRBJ2-3; 10 bases agree with TRBD2. Germline-derived CDR1 and CDR2 are SGHRS and YFSETQ. The V segment lost 1 base and the J segment 6 bases; nucleotides outside the gene matches: 11. This CDR3 comprises 17 residues. In DNA, the CDR3 is TGCGCCAGCAGCTTGTTGTCTAGCGGGAGCCTTTATGATACGCAGTATTTT. Protein product: CASSLLSSGSLYDTQYF.

The chain uses TRBV27 and TRBJ1-6; TRBD1 aligns across 8 bases. Looked up from germline, CDR1 is MNHEY and CDR2 is SMNVEV (reference sequence). J gave up 10 bases and V 6 bases, and 11 bases lay outside the gene matches. This CDR3 spans 15 amino acids. The CDR3 protein is CASSLDRVGVSPLHF. The CDR3 coding sequence is TGTGCCAGCAGCCTGGACAGGGTAGGGGTCTCACCCCTCCACTTT.

The V call is TRBV4-1, the J call TRBJ2-5; no clear D gene. Trimming stripped 1 base from V and 0 bases from J, with 3 bases between. The germline V gene encodes CDR1 MGHRA and CDR2 YSYEKL. This CDR3 has 13 amino acids. CDR3 protein: CASSQVYQETQYF. In nucleotides, the CDR3 is TGCGCCAGCAGCCAAGTCTACCAAGAGACCCAGTACTTC.

The genes are TRBV5-6 and TRBJ2-7; D is undetermined. V lost 2 bases and J lost 2, with 8 bases in between. The CDR3 sequence is 13 residues long. Looked up from germline, CDR1 is SGHDT and CDR2 is YYEEEE. The DNA of the CDR3 is TGTGCCAGCAGCTTTGGCCAGACCTACGAGCAGTACTTC. It translates to CASSFGQTYEQYF. Drawing the rest from reference TRBV5-6 and TRBJ2-7, the complete variable domain is DAGVTQSPTHLIKTRGQQVTLRCSPKSGHDTVSWYQQALGQGPQFIFQYYEEEERQRGNFPDRFSGHQFPNYSSELNVNALLLGDSALYLCASSFGQTYEQYFGPGTRLTVT.

The V gene is TRBV9, the J gene TRBJ2-1; 9 bases agree with TRBD2. The CDR3 is 18 amino acids. After removal of 0 bases from V and 2 bases from J, the junction contained 9 bases not matched to a gene. From germline, CDR1 is SGDLS and CDR2 YYNGEE. This CDR3 reads CASSVVAGGVGPYNEQFF. The CDR3 bases are TGTGCCAGCAGCGTAGTGGCGGGGGGGGTAGGGCCCTACAATGAGCAGTTCTTC.

The gene calls are TRBV5-1 and TRBJ2-7, with D possibly being TRBD1 (5 bases). Trimming pared 0 bases from V and 2 bases from J, leaving 12 bases between. CDR1 SGHRS and CDR2 YFSETQ come from the germline V gene. The CDR3 is 15 amino acids. This CDR3 is CASSLDGAVAYEQYF. The CDR3 DNA reads TGCGCCAGCAGCTTGGATGGGGCGGTTGCCTACGAGCAGTACTTC.

The genes are TRBV19 and TRBJ1-2, with TRBD1 as a possible D gene (6 bases). Trimming removed 4 bases from V and 4 bases from J, with 13 bases in between. CDR3 length: 14 amino acids. Germline V gene data show CDR1 as LNHDA and CDR2 as SQIVND (reference sequence). The CDR3: CASSTPTGSYGYTF. The CDR3 DNA is TGTGCCAGTAGTACCCCGACAGGCTCCTATGGCTACACCTTC. Full variable domain (outside the CDR3, taken from reference TRBV19 and TRBJ1-2): DGGITQSPKYLFRKEGQNVTLSCEQNLNHDAMYWYRQDPGQGLRLIYYSQIVNDFQKGDIAEGYSVSREKKESFPLTVTSAQKNPTAFYLCASSTPTGSYGYTFGSGTRLTVV.

The chain employs TRBV2 and TRBJ2-2; D unclear. Germline V gene data show CDR1 as SNHLY and CDR2 as FYNNEI. The germline V and J ends were trimmed by 4 bases and 3 bases, with 9 bases remaining between them. The CDR3 is 14 amino acids. The CDR3 loop is CASSVTVYTGELFF. In DNA form, the CDR3 reads TGTGCCAGCAGTGTAACAGTGTACACCGGGGAGCTGTTTTTT.

This chain joins TRBV29-1 and TRBJ1-2, with D perhaps matching TRBD1 (6 bases). Germline CDR1 SQVTM, CDR2 ANQGSEA. This CDR3 region has 13 residues. Trimming took off 3 bases at V and 3 bases at J, with 11 bases between the two ends. CDR3 in amino acids: CSVERQVDYGYTF. As DNA, the CDR3 is TGCAGCGTTGAGAGACAGGTCGACTATGGCTACACCTTC.

The chain is built from TRBV19 and TRBJ1-2; 8 positions agree with TRBD1. The V gene end was trimmed by 0 bases and the J gene end by 7 bases; junction bases not matched to a gene: 7. The germline V gene encodes CDR1 LNHDA and CDR2 SQIVND (reference sequence). The CDR3 is 15 amino acids. The CDR3 region is CASSIDAQGEIGYTF. The DNA for the CDR3 is TGTGCCAGTAGTATAGATGCACAGGGGGAGATTGGCTACACCTTC.

This clone came up a few times. The V and J genes are TRBV7-9 and TRBJ2-7; 7 positions match TRBD2. This CDR3 contains 16 residues. J was trimmed by 0 bases and V by 5 bases; bases with no gene match: 10. CDR1 and CDR2 (germline): SEHNR, FQNEAQ (reference sequence). The CDR3 loop is CASSPVLGGNSYEQYF. CDR3 DNA: TGTGCCAGCAGCCCCGTTCTGGGAGGGAACTCCTACGAGCAGTACTTC.

The rearrangement links TRBV9 to TRBJ2-3, with a tentative D call TRBD2 (5 bases). There are 16 residues in the CDR3. The germline CDR1 and CDR2 sequences are SGDLS and YYNGEE. Trimming pared 4 bases from V and 3 bases from J, leaving 18 bases between. CDR3 coding DNA: TGTGCCAGCAGCCCGAAGGGTCGCGGGCCGACAGATACGCAGTATTTT. This sequence encodes CASSPKGRGPTDTQYF.

The J gene is TRBJ1-5, the V gene TRBV7-2; D is uncertain. CDR1 SGHTA and CDR2 FQGNSA come from the germline V gene. V lost 8 bases and J 7 bases, leaving 12 bases between the germline ends. The CDR3 runs 12 residues. The CDR3 spells CASAPGGQPQHF. Written as DNA, the CDR3 is TGTGCCAGCGCCCCGGGTGGGCAGCCCCAGCATTTT.

The chain links TRBV6-1 to TRBJ2-7; perhaps TRBD2 as D (6 bases). V was clipped by 4 bases and J by 1 base, with 14 bases between them. The V gene's germline CDR1 is MNHNS and CDR2 SASEGT. The CDR3 is 15 residues long. The CDR3, as DNA: TGTGCCAGCAGTGGTCTGATGGGGGGTTCCTACGAGCAGTACTTC. It yields the protein CASSGLMGGSYEQYF.

The table lists this clone with a count of one. The chain uses TRBV7-3 and TRBJ2-5; 8 bases are shared with TRBD1. The germline V gene has CDR1 SGHTA and CDR2 FQGTGA. J gave up 5 bases and V 5 bases, and 7 bases lay outside the gene matches. This CDR3 has 14 residues. CDR3 region: CASSPSRGHETQYF. CDR3 bases: TGTGCCAGCAGCCCCTCCAGGGGGCATGAGACCCAGTACTTC. Filled out from reference TRBV7-3 and TRBJ2-5, the complete variable domain reads GAGVSQTPSNKVTEKGKYVELRCDPISGHTALYWYRQSLGQGPEFLIYFQGTGAADDSGLPNDRFFAVRPEGSVSTLKIQRTERGDSAVYLCASSPSRGHETQYFGPGTRLLVL.

This chain connects TRBV5-1 to TRBJ2-3; 9 bases map to TRBD2. Trimming removed 3 bases from V and 4 bases from J; junction bases left unmatched: 9. The germline V gene encodes CDR1 SGHRS and CDR2 YFSETQ. CDR3 size: 16 residues. The DNA of the CDR3 is TGCGCCAGCAGCTCCCGGCTAGCGGGGCCCTCAGATACGCAGTATTTT. Its protein product is CASSSRLAGPSDTQYF.